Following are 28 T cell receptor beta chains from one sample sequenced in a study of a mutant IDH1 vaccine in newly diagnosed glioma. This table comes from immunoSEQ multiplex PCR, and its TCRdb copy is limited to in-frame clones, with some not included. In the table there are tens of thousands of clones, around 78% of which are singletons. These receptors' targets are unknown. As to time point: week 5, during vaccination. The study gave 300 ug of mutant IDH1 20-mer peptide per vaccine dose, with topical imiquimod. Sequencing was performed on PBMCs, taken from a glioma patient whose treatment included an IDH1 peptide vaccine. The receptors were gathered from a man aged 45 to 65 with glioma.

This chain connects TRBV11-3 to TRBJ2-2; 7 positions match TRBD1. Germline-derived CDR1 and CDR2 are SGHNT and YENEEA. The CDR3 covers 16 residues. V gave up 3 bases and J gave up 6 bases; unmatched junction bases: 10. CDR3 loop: CASSFEPTGAAGELFF. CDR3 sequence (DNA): TGTGCCAGCAGCTTTGAACCTACAGGGGCGGCCGGGGAGCTGTTTTTT.

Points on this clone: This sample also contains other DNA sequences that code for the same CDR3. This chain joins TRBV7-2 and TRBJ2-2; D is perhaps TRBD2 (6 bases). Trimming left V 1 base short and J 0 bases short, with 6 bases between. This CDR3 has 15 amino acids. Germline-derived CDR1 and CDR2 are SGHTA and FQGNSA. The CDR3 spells CASSLGGANTGELFF. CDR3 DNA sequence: TGTGCCAGCAGCTTAGGGGGGGCGAACACCGGGGAGCTGTTTTTT.

This chain's CDR3 is CASSQEGGGFIYNEQFF. The CDR3 region has the DNA TGCGCCAGCAGCCAAGAAGGCGGGGGGTTTATCTACAATGAGCAGTTCTTC. V is TRBV4-1 and J is TRBJ2-1, with TRBD2 identical over 8 bases. From germline, CDR1 is MGHRA and CDR2 YSYEKL. V was pared by 0 bases and J by 3 bases, with 7 bases of the junction left unmatched. This CDR3 is built from 17 residues.

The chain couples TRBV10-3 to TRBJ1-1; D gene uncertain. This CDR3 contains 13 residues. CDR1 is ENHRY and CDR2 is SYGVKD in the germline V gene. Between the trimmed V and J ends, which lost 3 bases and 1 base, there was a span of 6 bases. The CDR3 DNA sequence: TGTGCCATCAGTGATGCGGGGAACACTGAAGCTTTCTTT. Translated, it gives CAISDAGNTEAFF.

CDR3 sequence (DNA): TGTGCCAGCGGCACGCACGATTCCTCCACAGATACGCAGTATTTT. It translates to CASGTHDSSTDTQYF. This chain connects TRBV5-6 to TRBJ2-3; D unclear. The V gene lost 7 bases and the J gene lost 2 bases, with 17 bases spanning the gap. Germline values: CDR1 SGHDT, CDR2 YYEEEE. This CDR3 spans 15 amino acids. Full variable domain (remainder filled in from reference TRBV5-6 and TRBJ2-3): DAGVTQSPTHLIKTRGQQVTLRCSPKSGHDTVSWYQQALGQGPQFIFQYYEEEERQRGNFPDRFSGHQFPNYSSELNVNALLLGDSALYLCASGTHDSSTDTQYFGPGTRLTVL.

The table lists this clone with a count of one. The CDR3 spells CASSQDRTGSDEQYF. The CDR3 DNA sequence: TGTGCCAGCAGCCAAGACCGGACCGGGAGTGACGAGCAGTACTTC. V and J are TRBV14 and TRBJ2-7, with D maybe TRBD2 (6 bases). CDR3 length equals 15 residues. Germline V CDR1 and CDR2: SGHDN, FVKESK. V lost 0 bases to trimming and J lost 5 bases, with 14 bases between them.

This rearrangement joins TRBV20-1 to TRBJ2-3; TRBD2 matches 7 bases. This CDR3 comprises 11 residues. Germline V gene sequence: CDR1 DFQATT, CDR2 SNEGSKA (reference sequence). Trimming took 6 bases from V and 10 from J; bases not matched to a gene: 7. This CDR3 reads CSAGDYPAQYF. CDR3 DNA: TGCAGTGCCGGGGACTACCCGGCGCAGTATTTT.

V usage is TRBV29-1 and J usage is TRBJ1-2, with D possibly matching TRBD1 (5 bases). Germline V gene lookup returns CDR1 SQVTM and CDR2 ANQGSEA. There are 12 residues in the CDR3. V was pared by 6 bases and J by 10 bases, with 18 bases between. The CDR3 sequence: CSVTPLDSLYTF. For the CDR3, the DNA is TGCAGCGTGACGCCCCTCGACAGCCTCTACACCTTC.

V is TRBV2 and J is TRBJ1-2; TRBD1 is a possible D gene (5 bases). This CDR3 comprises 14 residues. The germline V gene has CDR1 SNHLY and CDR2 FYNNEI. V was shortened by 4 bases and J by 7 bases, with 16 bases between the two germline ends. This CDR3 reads CASSGRVGGSGYTF. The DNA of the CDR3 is TGTGCCAGCAGTGGGAGGGTGGGGGGATCTGGCTACACCTTC.

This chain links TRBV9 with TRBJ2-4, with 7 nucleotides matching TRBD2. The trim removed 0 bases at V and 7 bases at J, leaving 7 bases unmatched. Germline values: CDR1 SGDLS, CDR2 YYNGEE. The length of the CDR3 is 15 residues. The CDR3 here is CASSVDPGGGNIQYF. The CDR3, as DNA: TGTGCCAGCAGCGTAGATCCGGGGGGTGGGAACATTCAGTACTTC.

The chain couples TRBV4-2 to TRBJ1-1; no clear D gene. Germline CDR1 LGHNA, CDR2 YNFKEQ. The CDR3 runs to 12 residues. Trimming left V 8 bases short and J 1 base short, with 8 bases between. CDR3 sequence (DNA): TGTGCCAGCGGCCGACAGAACACTGAAGCTTTCTTT. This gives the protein CASGRQNTEAFF.

CDR3 amino acids: CASSPTSGTLETQYF. CDR3 DNA sequence: TGTGCCAGCTCCCCGACTTCCGGGACCCTAGAGACCCAGTACTTC. The chain recombines TRBV18 with TRBJ2-5, with D perhaps assigned TRBD1 or TRBD2 (5 bases each). Germline V gene lookup returns CDR1 KGHSH and CDR2 LQKENI. V was trimmed by 6 bases and J by 4 bases, leaving 18 bases between them. The CDR3 is 15 amino acids.

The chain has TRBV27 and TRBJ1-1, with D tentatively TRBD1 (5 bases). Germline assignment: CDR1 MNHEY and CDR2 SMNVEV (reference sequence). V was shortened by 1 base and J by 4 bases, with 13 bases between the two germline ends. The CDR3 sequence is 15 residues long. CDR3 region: CASSLLGPLGTEAFF. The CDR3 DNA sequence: TGTGCCAGCAGTTTATTGGGGCCCTTGGGCACTGAAGCTTTCTTT.

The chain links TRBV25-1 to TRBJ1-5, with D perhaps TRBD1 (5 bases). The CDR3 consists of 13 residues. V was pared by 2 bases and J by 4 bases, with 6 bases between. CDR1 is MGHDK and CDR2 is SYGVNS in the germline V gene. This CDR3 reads CASSERGNQPQHF. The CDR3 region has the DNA TGTGCCAGCAGTGAACGGGGGAATCAGCCCCAGCATTTT.

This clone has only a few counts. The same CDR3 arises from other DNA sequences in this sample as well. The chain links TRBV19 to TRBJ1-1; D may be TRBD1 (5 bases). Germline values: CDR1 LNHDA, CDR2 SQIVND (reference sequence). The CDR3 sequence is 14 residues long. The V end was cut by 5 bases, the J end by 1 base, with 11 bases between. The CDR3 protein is CASSVLQGNTEAFF. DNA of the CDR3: TGTGCCAGTAGTGTACTCCAGGGGAACACTGAAGCTTTCTTT.

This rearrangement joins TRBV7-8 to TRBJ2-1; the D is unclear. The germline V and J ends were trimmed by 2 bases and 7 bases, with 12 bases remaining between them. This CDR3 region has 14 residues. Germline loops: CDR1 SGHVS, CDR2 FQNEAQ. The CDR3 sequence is CASSLRVMSNEQFF. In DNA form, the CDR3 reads TGTGCCAGCAGCTTACGGGTTATGTCAAATGAGCAGTTCTTC.

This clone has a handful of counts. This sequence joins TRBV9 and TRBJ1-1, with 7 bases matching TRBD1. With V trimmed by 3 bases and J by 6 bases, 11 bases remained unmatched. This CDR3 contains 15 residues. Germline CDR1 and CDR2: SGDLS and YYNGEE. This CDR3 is CASSAGLGGRAEAFF. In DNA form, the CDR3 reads TGTGCCAGCAGCGCGGGGTTAGGGGGCCGGGCTGAAGCTTTCTTT.

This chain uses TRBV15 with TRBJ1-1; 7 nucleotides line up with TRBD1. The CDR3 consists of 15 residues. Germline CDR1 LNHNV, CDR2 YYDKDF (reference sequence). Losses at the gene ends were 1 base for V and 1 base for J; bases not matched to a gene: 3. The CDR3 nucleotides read TGTGCCACCAGCAGAGTCCGGGACAGGAACACTGAAGCTTTCTTT. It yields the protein CATSRVRDRNTEAFF. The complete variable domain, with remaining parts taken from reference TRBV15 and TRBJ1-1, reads DAMVIQNPRYQVTQFGKPVTLSCSQTLNHNVMYWYQQKSSQAPKLLFHYYDKDFNNEADTPDNFQSRRPNTSFCFLDIRSPGLGDTAMYLCATSRVRDRNTEAFFGQGTRLTVV.

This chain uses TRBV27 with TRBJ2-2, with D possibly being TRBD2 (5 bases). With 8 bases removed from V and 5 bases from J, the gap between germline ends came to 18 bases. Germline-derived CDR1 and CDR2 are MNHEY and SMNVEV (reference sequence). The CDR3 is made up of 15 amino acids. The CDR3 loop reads CASANSGERTGELFF. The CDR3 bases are TGTGCCAGCGCGAACAGTGGGGAGAGGACCGGGGAGCTGTTTTTT.

CDR3 region: CASRNQGPGLADGEQFF. The CDR3 coding sequence is TGCGCCAGCAGAAATCAAGGCCCGGGACTAGCCGACGGTGAGCAGTTCTTC. The chain has TRBV5-1 and TRBJ2-1, with TRBD2 matching 9 bases. J was trimmed by 9 bases and V by 5 bases; bases with no gene match: 18. The CDR3 length is 17 residues. Germline CDR1 is SGHRS and CDR2 is YFSETQ.

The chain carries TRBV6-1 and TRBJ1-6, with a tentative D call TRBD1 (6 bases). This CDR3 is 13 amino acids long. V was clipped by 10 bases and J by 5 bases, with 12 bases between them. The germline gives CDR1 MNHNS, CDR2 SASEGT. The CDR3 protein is CATDRSHNSPLHF. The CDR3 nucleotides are TGTGCCACCGACAGGTCCCATAATTCACCCCTCCACTTT.

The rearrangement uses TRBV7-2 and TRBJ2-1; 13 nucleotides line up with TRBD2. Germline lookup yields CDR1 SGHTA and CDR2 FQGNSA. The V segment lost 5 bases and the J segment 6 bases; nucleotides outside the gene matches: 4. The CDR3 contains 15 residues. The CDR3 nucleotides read TGTGCCAGCAGCCAGGGACTAGCGGGGACCAATGAGCAGTTCTTC. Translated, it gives CASSQGLAGTNEQFF.

CDR3 loop: CASSVGSAGANVLTF. The CDR3, as DNA: TGTGCCAGCAGCGTAGGAAGCGCTGGGGCCAACGTCCTGACTTTC. The chain employs TRBV9 and TRBJ2-6; D unclear. The CDR3 consists of 15 residues. V shed 0 bases and J shed 2 bases, with 6 bases lying between them. Germline V gene sequence: CDR1 SGDLS, CDR2 YYNGEE.

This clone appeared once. CDR3 amino acids: CASSKESYEQYF. Written as DNA, the CDR3 is TGTGCCAGCAGTAAAGAGTCCTACGAGCAGTACTTC. The gene calls are TRBV2 and TRBJ2-7, with D hard to call. Trimming cost V 5 bases and J 1 base, with 6 bases left between them. The germline gives CDR1 SNHLY, CDR2 FYNNEI. This CDR3 has 12 amino acids.

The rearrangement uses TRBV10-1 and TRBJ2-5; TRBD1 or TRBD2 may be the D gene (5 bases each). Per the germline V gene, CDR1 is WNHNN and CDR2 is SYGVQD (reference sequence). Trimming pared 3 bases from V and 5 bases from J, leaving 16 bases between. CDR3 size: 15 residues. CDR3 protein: CASSEAMGVGETQYF. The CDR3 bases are TGCGCCAGCAGTGAAGCCATGGGGGTAGGGGAGACCCAGTACTTC.

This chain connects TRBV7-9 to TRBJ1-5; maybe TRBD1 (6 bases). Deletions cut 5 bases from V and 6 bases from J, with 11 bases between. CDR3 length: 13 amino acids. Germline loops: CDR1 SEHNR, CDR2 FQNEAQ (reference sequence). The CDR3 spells CASSPTGLQPQHF. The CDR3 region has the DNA TGTGCCAGCAGCCCTACAGGGCTTCAGCCCCAGCATTTT.

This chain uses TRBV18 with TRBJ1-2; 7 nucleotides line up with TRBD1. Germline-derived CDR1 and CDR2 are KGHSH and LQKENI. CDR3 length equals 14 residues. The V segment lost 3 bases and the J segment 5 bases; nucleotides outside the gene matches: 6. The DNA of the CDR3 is TGTGCCAGCTCACCCGACAGGGAATTATATGGCTACACCTTC. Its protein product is CASSPDRELYGYTF.

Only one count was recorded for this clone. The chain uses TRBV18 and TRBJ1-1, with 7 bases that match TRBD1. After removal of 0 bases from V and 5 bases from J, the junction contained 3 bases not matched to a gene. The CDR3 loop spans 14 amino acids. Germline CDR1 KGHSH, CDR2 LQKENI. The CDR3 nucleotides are TGTGCCAGCTCACCACCGTTGACAGGGACTGAAGCTTTCTTT. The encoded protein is CASSPPLTGTEAFF.